The sequence of this T cell receptor beta chain was determined in a study of blood T cell repertoires in COVID-19. Study at large: PBMCs, B-cell-depleted T cells, or T cells provided the cDNA or gDNA that made up the material.

As handled by the study authors: The authors estimated nucleated cell counts from reference gene primer amplification. Using immunoSEQ multiplex PCR, the repertoire was profiled, and TCRdb retains in-frame clones only, with some absent. Clonal size and the V and J genes are those of that table, whereas D and trimming came from the DNA. Of hundreds of thousands of clones in the sample, about 90% were seen once. In Seattle, patients joined the study during active infection and were tracked longitudinally. The CDR3 runs 15 residues. In germline, CDR1 is SGHNT, CDR2 YENEEA. The V segment lost 6 bases and the J segment 0 bases; nucleotides outside the gene matches: 4.

The sequence was collected from a man in his 60s with COVID-19, enrolled during active disease. Source material: peripheral blood. The chain has TRBV11-3 and TRBJ2-1; 8 nucleotides align to TRBD1. The CDR3, as DNA: TGTGCCAGCAGTCCCGGGACAGGCTCCTACAATGAGCAGTTCTTC. This translates into CASSPGTGSYNEQFF. Full variable domain (rest looked up from reference TRBV11-3 and TRBJ2-1): EAGVVQSPRYKIIEKKQPVAFWCNPISGHNTLYWYLQNLGQGPELLIRYENEEAVDDSQLPKDRFSAERLKGVDSTLKIQPAELGDSAVYLCASSPGTGSYNEQFFGPGTRLTVL.